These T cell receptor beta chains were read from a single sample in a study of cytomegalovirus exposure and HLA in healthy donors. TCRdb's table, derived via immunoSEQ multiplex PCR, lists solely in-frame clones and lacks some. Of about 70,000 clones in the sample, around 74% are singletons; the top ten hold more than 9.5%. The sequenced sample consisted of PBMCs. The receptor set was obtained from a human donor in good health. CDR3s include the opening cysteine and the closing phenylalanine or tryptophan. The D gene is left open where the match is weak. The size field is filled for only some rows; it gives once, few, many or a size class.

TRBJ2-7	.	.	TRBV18	CASSPPTGTRGYYYEQYF	TGTGCCAGCTCACCACCGACAGGTACGAGGGGTTACTACTACGAGCAGTACTTC
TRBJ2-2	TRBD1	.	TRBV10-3	CAISESGTVPGELFF	TGTGCCATCAGTGAGTCGGGGACAGTCCCCGGGGAGCTGTTTTTT
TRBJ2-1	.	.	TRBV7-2	CASSLKSGYNEQFF	TGTGCCAGCAGCTTAAAGAGCGGGTACAATGAGCAGTTCTTC
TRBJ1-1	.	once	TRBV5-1	CASTLRGATEAFF	TGCGCCAGCACCCTTCGGGGGGCCACTGAAGCTTTCTTT
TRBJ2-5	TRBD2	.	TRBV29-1	CSVEDLAGIQETQYF	TGCAGCGTTGAAGATCTAGCGGGGATCCAAGAGACCCAGTACTTC
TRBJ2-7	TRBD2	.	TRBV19	CASSTSSGNVEQYF	TGTGCCAGTAGTACCTCTAGCGGGAACGTCGAGCAGTACTTC
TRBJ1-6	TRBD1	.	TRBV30	CAGDRGNSPLHF	TGTGCCGGGGACAGGGGAAATTCACCCCTCCACTTT
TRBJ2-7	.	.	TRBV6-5	CASSPRVESYEQYF	TGTGCCAGCAGCCCTCGGGTGGAATCCTACGAGCAGTACTTC
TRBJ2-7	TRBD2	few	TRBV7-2	CASSLDGTSGSYEQYF	TGTGCCAGCAGCCTGGACGGGACTAGCGGATCCTACGAGCAGTACTTC
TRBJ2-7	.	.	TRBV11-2	CASSLTIVTGEQYF	TGTGCCAGCAGCTTAACTATTGTTACAGGCGAGCAGTACTTC
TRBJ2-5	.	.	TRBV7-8	CASSLGQVRETQYF	TGTGCCAGCAGCTTAGGACAAGTCCGAGAGACCCAGTACTTC
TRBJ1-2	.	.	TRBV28	CASSSDRRLF	TGTGCCAGCAGTTCGGACAGAAGGCTCTTC
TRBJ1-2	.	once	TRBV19	CASSIGAGYTF	TGTGCCAGTAGTATTGGTGCGGGCTACACCTTC
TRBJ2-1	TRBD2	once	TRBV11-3	CASSQTAGVGYNEQFF	TGTGCCAGCAGCCAAACCGCGGGAGTGGGCTACAATGAGCAGTTCTTC
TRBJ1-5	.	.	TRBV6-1	CASSAEGGNQPQHF	TGTGCCAGCAGTGCGGAGGGCGGCAATCAGCCCCAGCATTTT
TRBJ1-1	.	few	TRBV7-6	CASSLQVGRPNTEAFF	TGTGCCAGCAGCTTACAGGTGGGGCGGCCGAACACTGAAGCTTTCTTT
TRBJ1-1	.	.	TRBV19	CASSVEGTEAFF	TGTGCCAGTAGTGTCGAGGGAACTGAAGCTTTCTTT
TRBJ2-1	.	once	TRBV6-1	CASSEVRGRNEQFF	TGTGCCAGCAGTGAAGTTCGGGGAAGGAATGAGCAGTTCTTC
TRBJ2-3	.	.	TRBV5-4	CASSSYTDTQYF	TGTGCCAGCAGCTCCTACACAGATACGCAGTATTTT
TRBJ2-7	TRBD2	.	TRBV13	CASSLGGLAGVSYEQYF	TGTGCCAGCAGCTTAGGGGGACTAGCGGGAGTATCGTACGAGCAGTACTTC
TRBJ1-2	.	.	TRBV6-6	CASSSLIGRTSYGYTF	TGTGCCAGCAGTTCCCTCATTGGAAGGACATCCTATGGCTACACCTTC
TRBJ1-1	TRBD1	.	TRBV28	CASSLAPRQGTEAFF	TGTGCCAGCAGTTTAGCCCCCCGACAGGGCACTGAAGCTTTCTTT
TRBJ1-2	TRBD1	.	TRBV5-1	CASSGTGDNGYTF	TGCGCCAGCTCCGGGACAGGGGACAACGGCTACACCTTC
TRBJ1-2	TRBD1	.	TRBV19	CASIDRGQNYGYTF	TGTGCCAGTATCGACAGGGGGCAGAACTATGGCTACACCTTC
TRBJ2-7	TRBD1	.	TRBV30	CAWSMTGGYEQYF	TGTGCCTGGAGTATGACAGGGGGCTACGAGCAGTACTTC
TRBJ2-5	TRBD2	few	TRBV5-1	CASSNSGSGETQYF	TGCGCCAGCAGCAATAGCGGGAGCGGCGAGACCCAGTACTTC
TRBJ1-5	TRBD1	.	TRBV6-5	CASGSDRASNQPQHF	TGTGCCAGCGGATCCGACAGGGCTAGCAATCAGCCCCAGCATTTT
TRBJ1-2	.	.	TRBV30	CAWSVRANYGYTF	TGTGCCTGGAGTGTGAGAGCTAACTATGGCTACACCTTC
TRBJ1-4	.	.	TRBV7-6	CASSVGRVGGSEKLFF	TGTGCCAGCAGTGTCGGTCGTGTAGGCGGGAGTGAAAAACTGTTTTTT
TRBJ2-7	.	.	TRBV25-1	CASSESEGAYEQYF	TGTGCCAGCAGTGAATCAGAGGGGGCCTACGAGCAGTACTTC
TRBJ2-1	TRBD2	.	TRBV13	CASSLGLERDEQFF	TGTGCCAGCAGCTTGGGACTAGAGAGGGATGAGCAGTTCTTC
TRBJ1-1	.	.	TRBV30	CAWSPLLGGSTEAFF	TGTGCCTGGAGTCCGCTTCTCGGGGGTAGCACTGAAGCTTTCTTT
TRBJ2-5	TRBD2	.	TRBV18	CASSPREGETQYF	TGTGCCAGCTCACCACGGGAGGGCGAGACCCAGTACTTC
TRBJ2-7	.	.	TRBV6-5	CASSFAHQGYYEQYF	TGTGCCAGCAGTTTCGCCCACCAGGGGTATTACGAGCAGTACTTC
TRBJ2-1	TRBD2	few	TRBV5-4	CASSGGASGNLYNEQFF	TGTGCCAGCAGCGGGGGGGCTAGCGGGAATTTATACAATGAGCAGTTCTTC
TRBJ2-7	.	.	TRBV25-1	CASSESLRQNEQYF	TGTGCCAGCAGTGAATCACTGCGGCAGAACGAGCAGTACTTC
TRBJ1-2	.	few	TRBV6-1	CASRVQVGDGYTF	TGTGCCAGCAGAGTCCAGGTCGGGGATGGCTACACCTTC
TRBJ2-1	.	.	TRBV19	CASSSWRISSYNEQFF	TGTGCCAGTAGTAGTTGGCGGATAAGCTCCTACAATGAGCAGTTCTTC
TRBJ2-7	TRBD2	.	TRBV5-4	CASSLRGTSGSSYEQYF	TGTGCCAGCAGCTTGAGAGGGACTAGCGGTAGCTCCTACGAGCAGTACTTC
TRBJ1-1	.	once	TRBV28	CASSSLGEAWSEAFF	TGTGCCAGCAGTTCACTTGGGGAGGCTTGGAGTGAAGCTTTCTTT
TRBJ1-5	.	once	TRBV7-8	CASSEQNSNQPQHF	TGTGCCAGCAGCGAACAGAATAGCAATCAGCCCCAGCATTTT
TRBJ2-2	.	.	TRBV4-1	CASSQAPTNTGELFF	TGCGCCAGCAGCCAGGCCCCGACGAACACCGGGGAGCTGTTTTTT
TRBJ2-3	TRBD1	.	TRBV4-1	CASSQVPLDRGRTDTQYF	TGCGCCAGCAGCCAAGTTCCCCTCGACAGGGGACGCACAGATACGCAGTATTTT
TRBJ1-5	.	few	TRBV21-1	CASSSRDWSNQPQHF	TGTGCCAGCAGCTCCCGGGACTGGAGCAATCAGCCCCAGCATTTT
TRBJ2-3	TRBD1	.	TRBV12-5	CASGSGQEGTDTQYF	TGTGCTAGTGGTTCCGGACAGGAGGGCACAGATACGCAGTATTTT
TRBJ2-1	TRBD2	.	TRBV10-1	CASSPGLTGHEQFF	TGCGCCAGCAGCCCGGGACTAACAGGCCATGAGCAGTTCTTC
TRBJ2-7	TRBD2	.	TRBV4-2	CASSPTGTSGYEQYF	TGTGCCAGCAGCCCAACCGGGACTAGCGGCTACGAGCAGTACTTC
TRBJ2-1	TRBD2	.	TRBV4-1	CASSQVGGRVSYNEQFF	TGCGCCAGCAGCCAAGTAGGCGGGAGGGTTTCCTACAATGAGCAGTTCTTC
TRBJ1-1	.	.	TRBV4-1	CASSQEQSLRTEAFF	TGCGCCAGCAGCCAAGAGCAGTCCCTGAGGACTGAAGCTTTCTTT
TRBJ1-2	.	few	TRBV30	CARRGGGYGYTF	TGTGCCCGTAGGGGGGGAGGCTATGGCTACACCTTC
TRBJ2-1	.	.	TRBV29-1	CSVVTSNEQFF	TGCAGCGTTGTTACTAGCAATGAGCAGTTCTTC
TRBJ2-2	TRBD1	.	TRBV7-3	CASSFQGADGELFF	TGTGCCAGCAGCTTTCAGGGGGCCGACGGGGAGCTGTTTTTT